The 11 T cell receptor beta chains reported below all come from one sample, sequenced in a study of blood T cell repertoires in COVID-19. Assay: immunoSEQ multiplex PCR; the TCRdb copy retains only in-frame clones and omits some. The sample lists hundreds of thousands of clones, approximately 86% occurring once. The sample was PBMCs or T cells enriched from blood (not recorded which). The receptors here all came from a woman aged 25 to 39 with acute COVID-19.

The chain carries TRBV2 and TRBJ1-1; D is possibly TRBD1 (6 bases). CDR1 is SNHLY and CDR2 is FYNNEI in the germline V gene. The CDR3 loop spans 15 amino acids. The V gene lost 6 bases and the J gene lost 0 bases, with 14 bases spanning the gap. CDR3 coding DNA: TGTGCCAGCAGCCCACCGGGGACATTGAACACTGAAGCTTTCTTT. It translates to CASSPPGTLNTEAFF.

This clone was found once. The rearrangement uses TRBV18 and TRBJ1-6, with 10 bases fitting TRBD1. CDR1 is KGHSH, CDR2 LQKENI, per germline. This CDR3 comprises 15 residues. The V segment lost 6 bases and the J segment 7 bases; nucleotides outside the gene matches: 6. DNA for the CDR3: TGTGCCAGCTCCCCCGGGACAGGGGAAAATTCACCCCTCCACTTT. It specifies CASSPGTGENSPLHF. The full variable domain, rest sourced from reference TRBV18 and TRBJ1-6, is NAGVMQNPRHLVRRRGQEARLRCSPMKGHSHVYWYRQLPEEGLKFMVYLQKENIIDESGMPKERFSAEFPKEGPSILRIQQVVRGDSAAYFCASSPGTGENSPLHFGNGTRLTVT.

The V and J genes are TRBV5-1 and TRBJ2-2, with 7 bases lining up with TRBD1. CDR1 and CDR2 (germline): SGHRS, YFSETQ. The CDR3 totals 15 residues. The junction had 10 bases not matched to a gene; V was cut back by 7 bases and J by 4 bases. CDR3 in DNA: TGCGCCAGCGGCCCGGGACAGAGAATCACCGGGGAGCTGTTTTTT. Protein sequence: CASGPGQRITGELFF.

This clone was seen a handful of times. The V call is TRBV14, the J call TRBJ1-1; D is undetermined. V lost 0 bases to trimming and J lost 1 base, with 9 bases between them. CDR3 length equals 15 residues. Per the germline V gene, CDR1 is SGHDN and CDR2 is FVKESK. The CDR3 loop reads CASSQELGQNTEAFF. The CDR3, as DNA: TGTGCCAGCAGCCAAGAGTTGGGCCAGAACACTGAAGCTTTCTTT.

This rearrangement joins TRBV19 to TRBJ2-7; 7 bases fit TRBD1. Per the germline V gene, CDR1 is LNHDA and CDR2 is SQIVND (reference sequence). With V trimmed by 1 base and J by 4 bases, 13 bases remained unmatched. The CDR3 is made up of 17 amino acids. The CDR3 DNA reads TGTGCCAGTAGTATAGTTGGATCCGGGACAGTCGTTTACGAGCAGTACTTC. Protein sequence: CASSIVGSGTVVYEQYF. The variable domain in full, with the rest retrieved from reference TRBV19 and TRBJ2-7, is DGGITQSPKYLFRKEGQNVTLSCEQNLNHDAMYWYRQDPGQGLRLIYYSQIVNDFQKGDIAEGYSVSREKKESFPLTVTSAQKNPTAFYLCASSIVGSGTVVYEQYFGPGTRLTVT.

The DNA of the CDR3 is TGTGCCAGCAGCCCTTCGGGAGGGGACTTCTATGGCTACACCTTC. Translating gives CASSPSGGDFYGYTF. V is TRBV5-5 and J is TRBJ1-2; D may be TRBD1 (5 bases). The germline V gene has CDR1 SGHKS and CDR2 YYEKEE (reference sequence). V was pared by 4 bases and J by 4 bases, with 17 bases between. This CDR3 has 15 residues. Looking up the rest from reference TRBV5-5 and TRBJ1-2 gives the full variable domain: DAGVTQSPTHLIKTRGQQVTLRCSPISGHKSVSWYQQVLGQGPQFIFQYYEKEERGRGNFPDRFSARQFPNYSSELNVNALLLGDSALYLCASSPSGGDFYGYTFGSGTRLTVV.

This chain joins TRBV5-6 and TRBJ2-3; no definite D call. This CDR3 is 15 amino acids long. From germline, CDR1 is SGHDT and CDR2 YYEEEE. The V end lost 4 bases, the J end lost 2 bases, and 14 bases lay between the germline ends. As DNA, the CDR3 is TGTGCCAGCAGCCGCCGGTCAGGCATCACAGATACGCAGTATTTT. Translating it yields CASSRRSGITDTQYF. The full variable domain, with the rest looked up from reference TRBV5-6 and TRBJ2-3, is DAGVTQSPTHLIKTRGQQVTLRCSPKSGHDTVSWYQQALGQGPQFIFQYYEEEERQRGNFPDRFSGHQFPNYSSELNVNALLLGDSALYLCASSRRSGITDTQYFGPGTRLTVL.

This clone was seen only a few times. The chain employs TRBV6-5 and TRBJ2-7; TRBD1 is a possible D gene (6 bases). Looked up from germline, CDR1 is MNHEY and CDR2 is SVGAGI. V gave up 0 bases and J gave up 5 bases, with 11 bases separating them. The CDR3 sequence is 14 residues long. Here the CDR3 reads CASSYSRGTHEQYF. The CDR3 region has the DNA TGTGCCAGCAGTTACTCAAGGGGGACCCACGAGCAGTACTTC.

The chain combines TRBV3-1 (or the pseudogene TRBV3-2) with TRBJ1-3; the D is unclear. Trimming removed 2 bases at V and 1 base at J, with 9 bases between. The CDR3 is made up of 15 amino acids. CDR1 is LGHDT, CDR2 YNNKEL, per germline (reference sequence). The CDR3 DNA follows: TGTGCCAGCAGCCAACTTAGGGAGTCTGGAAACACCATATATTTT. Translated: CASSQLRESGNTIYF.

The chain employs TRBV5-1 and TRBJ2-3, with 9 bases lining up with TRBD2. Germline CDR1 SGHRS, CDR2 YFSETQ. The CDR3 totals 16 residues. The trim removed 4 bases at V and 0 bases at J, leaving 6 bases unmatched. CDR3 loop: CASSQHTSGSTDTQYF. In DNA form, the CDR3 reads TGCGCCAGCAGCCAACATACTAGCGGGAGCACAGATACGCAGTATTTT.

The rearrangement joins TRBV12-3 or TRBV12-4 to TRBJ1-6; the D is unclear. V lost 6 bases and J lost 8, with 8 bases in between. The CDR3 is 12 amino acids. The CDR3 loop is CASRRDYSPLHF. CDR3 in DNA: TGTGCCAGCAGACGAGACTATTCACCCCTCCACTTT.